This is a list of T cell receptor beta chains from one sample in a study of STAT5B mutations in CD4+ large granular lymphocyte leukemia. Method: immunoSEQ multiplex PCR; TCRdb's copy keeps in-frame clones and lacks some. The table has roughly 23,000 clones, 78% seen once; the top ten hold 0.4% to 0.45%. The sample taken for sequencing was CD4+ T cells from blood buffy coats. The receptors were gathered from a human donor in good health. Each CDR3 is given with its conserved first and last residue. Fields, in order: CDR3 DNA, CDR3 protein, D gene, clone size, J gene, V gene. A D gene is named only where the DNA matches it firmly. The size of a clone is reported for some rows only, either as once, few or many, or as a class for expanded clones.

cdr3_nt: TGTGCCAGTAGTACGACAGGGGACACCTACAATGAGCAGTTCTTC
cdr3_aa: CASSTTGDTYNEQFF
d_call: TRBD1
clone_size: .
j_call: TRBJ2-1
v_call: TRBV19

cdr3_nt: TGCGCCAGCAGCCAAGACAGAACTCAGCCCCAGCATTTT
cdr3_aa: CASSQDRTQPQHF
d_call: .
clone_size: .
j_call: TRBJ1-5
v_call: TRBV4-3

cdr3_nt: TGTGCCAGCAGTGACAGGGATAGGAATCAGCCCCAGCATTTT
cdr3_aa: CASSDRDRNQPQHF
d_call: .
clone_size: few
j_call: TRBJ1-5
v_call: TRBV2

cdr3_nt: TGCGCCAGCAGCTTGACCCTAGCGGGAGGTGCCCATGAGCAGTTCTTC
cdr3_aa: CASSLTLAGGAHEQFF
d_call: TRBD2
clone_size: .
j_call: TRBJ2-1
v_call: TRBV5-1

cdr3_nt: TGTGCCAGCAGCTTGGTAGGGCTCCAAGAGACCCAGTACTTC
cdr3_aa: CASSLVGLQETQYF
d_call: .
clone_size: .
j_call: TRBJ2-5
v_call: TRBV5-4

cdr3_nt: TGCGCCAGCAGCCAGCCGGGCAGGGGGATTGAAGCTTTCTTT
cdr3_aa: CASSQPGRGIEAFF
d_call: TRBD1
clone_size: few
j_call: TRBJ1-1
v_call: TRBV4-1

cdr3_nt: TGTGCCAGTAGCCATGCGCGGGGTAGGAACACTGAAGCTTTCTTT
cdr3_aa: CASSHARGRNTEAFF
d_call: .
clone_size: few
j_call: TRBJ1-1
v_call: TRBV19

cdr3_nt: TGTGCCATCAGCGGTGACAGGGATAGTGGCTACACCTTC
cdr3_aa: CAISGDRDSGYTF
d_call: TRBD1
clone_size: .
j_call: TRBJ1-2
v_call: TRBV10-3

cdr3_nt: TGTGCCAGCAGCGTCGGGGGCTGGGGCTACACCTTC
cdr3_aa: CASSVGGWGYTF
d_call: .
clone_size: .
j_call: TRBJ1-2
v_call: TRBV9

cdr3_nt: TGTGCCAGCAGCGACACCAGGGGATTTGGCTATGGCTACACCTTC
cdr3_aa: CASSDTRGFGYGYTF
d_call: .
clone_size: .
j_call: TRBJ1-2
v_call: TRBV9

cdr3_nt: TGTGCCTGGAGATTAATGGCAGGCTCTGGGGCCAACGTCCTGACTTTC
cdr3_aa: CAWRLMAGSGANVLTF
d_call: .
clone_size: .
j_call: TRBJ2-6
v_call: TRBV30

cdr3_nt: TGTGCCAGCAGCTTGGGAGGGGGCCGAAACGAGCAGTACTTC
cdr3_aa: CASSLGGGRNEQYF
d_call: .
clone_size: few
j_call: TRBJ2-7
v_call: TRBV7-9

cdr3_nt: TGCGCCAGCAGCCACGACACAGATACGCAGTATTTT
cdr3_aa: CASSHDTDTQYF
d_call: .
clone_size: .
j_call: TRBJ2-3
v_call: TRBV4-1

cdr3_nt: TGTGCCAGCAGAGAGCCGGGGCAGGGTCCCAACACCTTC
cdr3_aa: CASREPGQGPNTF
d_call: .
clone_size: .
j_call: TRBJ1-2
v_call: TRBV6-5

cdr3_nt: TGTGCCAGCAGTGAAACCCGGGACACGGTAGCTTTCTTT
cdr3_aa: CASSETRDTVAFF
d_call: .
clone_size: few
j_call: TRBJ1-1
v_call: TRBV2

cdr3_nt: TGTGCCAGCAGCTTAGCGGGGGGCAACTACGAGCAGTACTTC
cdr3_aa: CASSLAGGNYEQYF
d_call: .
clone_size: once
j_call: TRBJ2-7
v_call: TRBV13

cdr3_nt: TGTGCCACCGGGACAGGGCATTTGGATACGCAGTATTTT
cdr3_aa: CATGTGHLDTQYF
d_call: TRBD1
clone_size: .
j_call: TRBJ2-3
v_call: TRBV2

cdr3_nt: TGTGCCAGCAGCCAGAGACAGTACCCTTACGAGCAGTACTTC
cdr3_aa: CASSQRQYPYEQYF
d_call: .
clone_size: few
j_call: TRBJ2-7
v_call: TRBV28

cdr3_nt: TGTGCCAGCAGCTTGGGAGCAGGGGAGACCCAGTACTTC
cdr3_aa: CASSLGAGETQYF
d_call: .
clone_size: .
j_call: TRBJ2-5
v_call: TRBV5-4

cdr3_nt: TGTGCCAGCAGCCTACTAACTAATGAAAAACTGTTTTTT
cdr3_aa: CASSLLTNEKLFF
d_call: .
clone_size: .
j_call: TRBJ1-4
v_call: TRBV16

cdr3_nt: TGTGCCACCGCACTAGCGGGGGTCACAGATACGCAGTATTTT
cdr3_aa: CATALAGVTDTQYF
d_call: TRBD2
clone_size: .
j_call: TRBJ2-3
v_call: TRBV2

cdr3_nt: TGCAGCGGCTGGACCTTGGCAACTGAAGCTTTCTTT
cdr3_aa: CSGWTLATEAFF
d_call: .
clone_size: .
j_call: TRBJ1-1
v_call: TRBV29-1

cdr3_nt: TGCGCCAGCGTAAGGGGGACCGATCGCTCCTACAATGAGCAGTTCTTC
cdr3_aa: CASVRGTDRSYNEQFF
d_call: .
clone_size: .
j_call: TRBJ2-1
v_call: TRBV23-1

cdr3_nt: TGTGCCAGCAGTGAAGAAGACAGGAGGGGGATGAACACTGAAGCTTTCTTT
cdr3_aa: CASSEEDRRGMNTEAFF
d_call: .
clone_size: .
j_call: TRBJ1-1
v_call: TRBV6-1

cdr3_nt: TGCAGCGTCGAGGGACTAGCGGGCACCTACGAGCAGTACTTC
cdr3_aa: CSVEGLAGTYEQYF
d_call: TRBD2
clone_size: .
j_call: TRBJ2-7
v_call: TRBV29-1

cdr3_nt: TGTGCCAGCAGCTTAGTGGGAGCGCGGAGCGGGAGAATGAATACGCAGTATTTT
cdr3_aa: CASSLVGARSGRMNTQYF
d_call: TRBD2
clone_size: .
j_call: TRBJ2-3
v_call: TRBV7-2

cdr3_nt: TGCGCCAGCGCGAGACAGGGGTCCTACAATGAGCAGTTCTTC
cdr3_aa: CASARQGSYNEQFF
d_call: TRBD1
clone_size: .
j_call: TRBJ2-1
v_call: TRBV4-1

cdr3_nt: TGTGCCAGCAGTGTCATCTGGAGGAGGGGGCGGCGAGTAACCGGGGAGCTGTTTTTT
cdr3_aa: CASSVIWRRGRRVTGELFF
d_call: .
clone_size: .
j_call: TRBJ2-2
v_call: TRBV6-1

cdr3_nt: TGTGCCAGCAGCCAAGATGGTCTAGGCGGCGTCGACTACGAGCAGTACTTC
cdr3_aa: CASSQDGLGGVDYEQYF
d_call: .
clone_size: .
j_call: TRBJ2-7
v_call: TRBV4-2

cdr3_nt: TGTGCCAGCAGCTTAAGACAAACCCAAGAGACCCAGTACTTC
cdr3_aa: CASSLRQTQETQYF
d_call: .
clone_size: .
j_call: TRBJ2-5
v_call: TRBV11-2

cdr3_nt: TGTGCCAGCAGCCCCGGCACAGAAGAGACCCAGTACTTC
cdr3_aa: CASSPGTEETQYF
d_call: .
clone_size: .
j_call: TRBJ2-5
v_call: TRBV11-3

cdr3_nt: TGCGCCAGCAGCTCGGGACCCCAATACAATGAGCAGTTCTTC
cdr3_aa: CASSSGPQYNEQFF
d_call: .
clone_size: .
j_call: TRBJ2-1
v_call: TRBV5-1

cdr3_nt: TGTGCCAGCTCTCCTATGGCGGGCACAGGCACCGGGGAGCTGTTTTTT
cdr3_aa: CASSPMAGTGTGELFF
d_call: .
clone_size: .
j_call: TRBJ2-2
v_call: TRBV18

cdr3_nt: TGTGCCATCAGTGAGGATGCTCCCGGGACTTACACTGAAGCTTTCTTT
cdr3_aa: CAISEDAPGTYTEAFF
d_call: .
clone_size: .
j_call: TRBJ1-1
v_call: TRBV10-3

cdr3_nt: TGTGCCAGCTCACCAATCGACAGGGCTGAAGGAAACACCATATATTTT
cdr3_aa: CASSPIDRAEGNTIYF
d_call: TRBD1
clone_size: .
j_call: TRBJ1-3
v_call: TRBV18

cdr3_nt: TGCGCCAGCAGCTTGGCCGGGACAGGCGGCGAGCAGTACTTC
cdr3_aa: CASSLAGTGGEQYF
d_call: TRBD1
clone_size: .
j_call: TRBJ2-7
v_call: TRBV5-1

cdr3_nt: TGTGCCAGCCGAAAACAGGGGAACACCGGGGAGCTGTTTTTT
cdr3_aa: CASRKQGNTGELFF
d_call: .
clone_size: .
j_call: TRBJ2-2
v_call: TRBV6-5

cdr3_nt: TGTGCCAGCACCATGGATGGTAGTGGCTATGGCTACACCTTC
cdr3_aa: CASTMDGSGYGYTF
d_call: .
clone_size: few
j_call: TRBJ1-2
v_call: TRBV6-6

cdr3_nt: TGTGCCAGCAGCTTAAGAGCGGGGGACTCCTACAATGAGCAGTTCTTC
cdr3_aa: CASSLRAGDSYNEQFF
d_call: TRBD2
clone_size: .
j_call: TRBJ2-1
v_call: TRBV7-3

cdr3_nt: TGTGCCTGGAGTAGAATGCAGATGACAGGGTCTTCTGGAAACACCATATATTTT
cdr3_aa: CAWSRMQMTGSSGNTIYF
d_call: TRBD1
clone_size: .
j_call: TRBJ1-3
v_call: TRBV30

cdr3_nt: TGTGCCGTTTCCCGGGCAGCCGACTACGAGCAGTACTTC
cdr3_aa: CAVSRAADYEQYF
d_call: .
clone_size: .
j_call: TRBJ2-7
v_call: TRBV10-3

cdr3_nt: TGTGCCAGCAGCTTCGATGGGGCTAGCGGACACTACAATGAGCAGTTCTTC
cdr3_aa: CASSFDGASGHYNEQFF
d_call: TRBD2
clone_size: .
j_call: TRBJ2-1
v_call: TRBV7-3

cdr3_nt: TGTGCCAGCAGCGCCGTACAGGGCTGGTACACTGAAGCTTTCTTT
cdr3_aa: CASSAVQGWYTEAFF
d_call: .
clone_size: .
j_call: TRBJ1-1
v_call: TRBV11-2

cdr3_nt: TGTGCCAGCAGCTTAGGGATGAGGGGCCAACAAGAGACCCAGTACTTC
cdr3_aa: CASSLGMRGQQETQYF
d_call: .
clone_size: .
j_call: TRBJ2-5
v_call: TRBV7-2

cdr3_nt: TGCGCCAGCAGTGAACAGGGTCCCGGGGAGCTGTTTTTT
cdr3_aa: CASSEQGPGELFF
d_call: .
clone_size: few
j_call: TRBJ2-2
v_call: TRBV5-1

cdr3_nt: TGTGCCAGCAGGCTAGCGGGAGCCTACGAGCAGTACTTC
cdr3_aa: CASRLAGAYEQYF
d_call: TRBD2
clone_size: few
j_call: TRBJ2-7
v_call: TRBV6-5

cdr3_nt: TGTGCCAGCAGCGTAGGAAAGGCGGGAGGGCGCACAGATACGCAGTATTTT
cdr3_aa: CASSVGKAGGRTDTQYF
d_call: TRBD2
clone_size: .
j_call: TRBJ2-3
v_call: TRBV9

cdr3_nt: TGTGCCAGCAGCTTATCAGCGGGAGCTGGCGAGCAGTACTTC
cdr3_aa: CASSLSAGAGEQYF
d_call: TRBD2
clone_size: .
j_call: TRBJ2-7
v_call: TRBV7-3

cdr3_nt: TGTGCCAGCTCCTTGAGCTCCTATAATTCACCCCTCCACTTT
cdr3_aa: CASSLSSYNSPLHF
d_call: .
clone_size: .
j_call: TRBJ1-6
v_call: TRBV2

cdr3_nt: TGCGCCAGCAGCCCTATGTGGGTTATGACTGAAGCTTTCTTT
cdr3_aa: CASSPMWVMTEAFF
d_call: .
clone_size: .
j_call: TRBJ1-1
v_call: TRBV5-1

cdr3_nt: TGCAGCGTTGAAGACTCCTCGGGCAACTCTGGAAACACCATATATTTT
cdr3_aa: CSVEDSSGNSGNTIYF
d_call: .
clone_size: .
j_call: TRBJ1-3
v_call: TRBV29-1

cdr3_nt: TGTGCCAGCACCCCGGGAATCATCAGGGCAGATACGCAGTATTTT
cdr3_aa: CASTPGIIRADTQYF
d_call: .
clone_size: .
j_call: TRBJ2-3
v_call: TRBV2

cdr3_nt: TGTGCCAGCAGCTTGTTTATGAAGCGGGAGGGCCGCGATGAGCAGTTCTTC
cdr3_aa: CASSLFMKREGRDEQFF
d_call: TRBD2
clone_size: .
j_call: TRBJ2-1
v_call: TRBV5-4

cdr3_nt: TGTGCCAGCAGCCCCCGGACAGCTTATGGCTACACCTTC
cdr3_aa: CASSPRTAYGYTF
d_call: .
clone_size: .
j_call: TRBJ1-2
v_call: TRBV14

cdr3_nt: TGTGCAAGTTCAGGTGCGAGACGGACTAATGAAAAACTGTTTTTT
cdr3_aa: CASSGARRTNEKLFF
d_call: .
clone_size: .
j_call: TRBJ1-4
v_call: TRBV12-2